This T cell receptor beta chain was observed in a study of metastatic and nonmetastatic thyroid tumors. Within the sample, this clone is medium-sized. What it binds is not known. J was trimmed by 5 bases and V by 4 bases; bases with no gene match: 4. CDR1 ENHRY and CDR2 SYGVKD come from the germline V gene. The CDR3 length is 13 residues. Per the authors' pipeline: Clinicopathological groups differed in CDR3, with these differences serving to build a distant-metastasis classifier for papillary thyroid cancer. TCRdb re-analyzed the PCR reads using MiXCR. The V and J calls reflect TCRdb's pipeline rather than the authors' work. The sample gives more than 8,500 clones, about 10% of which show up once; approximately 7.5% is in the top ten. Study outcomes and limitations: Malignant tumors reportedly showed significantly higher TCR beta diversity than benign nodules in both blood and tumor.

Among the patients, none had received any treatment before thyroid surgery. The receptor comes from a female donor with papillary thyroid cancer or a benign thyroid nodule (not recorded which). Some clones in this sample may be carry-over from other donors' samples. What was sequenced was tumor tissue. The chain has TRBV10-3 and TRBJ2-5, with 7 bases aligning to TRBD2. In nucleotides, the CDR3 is TGTGCCATCAGTGGACTAGCAGGGGAGACCCAGTACTTC. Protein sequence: CAISGLAGETQYF.